One and the same sample provided the 3 T cell receptor beta chains below, sequenced in a study of T cells in Graves' hyperthyroidism and ophthalmopathy (dated by TCRdb to between 2018 and 2020). Libraries were built with multiplex PCR. The sample was run on an Illumina HiSeq 2000. TCR beta CDR3 regions were amplified from RNA transcripts. The first round of RT-PCR for the TCR CDR3 was performed with the HTBI primer set and the Qiagen OneStep RT-PCR kit. The public reads were quality trimmed at Q25 with fastp and then assembled into clones with MiXCR by TCRdb, keeping productive beta chains. Rows matching on CDR3 protein sequence are summarized as one entry with the most common DNA and genes. The sample profile shows hundreds of thousands of distinct CDR3 sequences; about 45% of them were found once. About 7% of the sample comes from the top ten. Sequenced sample: peripheral blood or thyroid tissue (not recorded which). All receptors derive from an adult man with Graves' disease, either hyperthyroidism or ophthalmopathy (not recorded which).

V gene TRBV12-3 or TRBV12-4 combines with J gene TRBJ2-5; D is perhaps TRBD2 (6 bases). The CDR3 contains 13 residues. V gave up 9 bases and J gave up 5 bases, with 16 bases separating them. The CDR3 region has the DNA TGTGCCAGTGCCTTGCGGGGCGCGGAGACCCAGTACTTC. It is translated as CASALRGAETQYF.

V and J are TRBV7-2 and TRBJ2-2; D unclear. The germline V and J ends were trimmed by 6 bases and 7 bases, with 9 bases remaining between them. Germline V gene lookup returns CDR1 SGHTA and CDR2 FQGNSA. This CDR3 spans 12 amino acids. CDR3 sequence: CASSLNLGELFF. The CDR3 DNA is TGTGCCAGCAGTTTAAATCTCGGGGAGCTGTTTTTT.

CDR3 loop: CSVGPRDGGREKLFF. The CDR3 DNA follows: TGCAGCGTTGGACCCCGGGACGGGGGGCGTGAAAAACTGTTTTTT. V usage is TRBV29-1 and J usage is TRBJ1-4, with D perhaps TRBD1 (6 bases). This CDR3 comprises 15 residues. Germline assignment: CDR1 SQVTM and CDR2 ANQGSEA. V gave up 4 bases and J gave up 7 bases, with 19 bases separating them.